The 5 T cell receptor beta chains below come from one sample, sequenced in a study of T cell repertoires in cytomegalovirus infection. No antigens are known for them. Each CDR3 protein gets one entry after TCRdb re-called the reads with MiXCR. The sample carries about 900,000 distinct CDR3 sequences, 31% recorded once. The sample was cultured CD8+ T cells from PBMCs, taken from culture after CMV antigen stimulation. These receptors all come from a human donor in good health (CMV status not recorded). Some clones in this sample may be carry-over from other donors' samples.

A note on this clonotype: Because the CDR3 is missing its conserved closing phenylalanine or tryptophan, this is likely a read error. This chain joins TRBV4-1 and TRBJ2-1; weak D call: TRBD1 (6 bases). V was pared by 0 bases and J by 2 bases, with 8 bases between. Germline V gene data show CDR1 as MGHRA and CDR2 as YSYEKL. The CDR3 has 15 residues. The DNA for the CDR3 is TGCGCCAGCAGCCAAGACGAGGGGGCCTACAATGAGCAGTTCTCC. Amino acids: CASSQDEGAYNEQFS.

This clonotype showed up just a few times. The rearrangement links TRBV12-3 or TRBV12-4 to TRBJ1-2; D gene ambiguous. This CDR3 contains 16 residues. With 4 bases removed from V and 4 bases from J, the gap between germline ends came to 19 bases. The CDR3 nucleotides read TGTGCCAGCAGTTCCCTGATTTACGGGAACGGCTATGGCTACACCTTC. This codes for CASSSLIYGNGYGYTF.

The chain joins TRBV27 to TRBJ2-6; D unresolved. The CDR3 spans 15 residues. Deletions cut 2 bases from V and 0 bases from J, with 5 bases between. CDR1 is MNHEY and CDR2 is SMNVEV in the germline V gene (reference sequence). CDR3 DNA: TGTGCCAGCAGTTTAAATCCCTCTGGGGCCAACGTCCTGACTTTC. Amino acids: CASSLNPSGANVLTF.

The chain links TRBV27 to TRBJ2-3; D remains ambiguous. CDR3 length: 13 residues. Germline V lookup: CDR1 MNHEY, CDR2 SMNVEV (reference sequence). Trimming removed 3 bases at V and 3 bases at J, with 7 bases between. This chain's CDR3 is CASSFHGTDTQYF. CDR3 nucleotides: TGTGCCAGCAGTTTCCACGGAACAGATACGCAGTATTTT.

The chain couples TRBV14 to TRBJ2-3; D not certain. Germline assignment: CDR1 SGHDN and CDR2 FVKESK. The ends were cut back, 0 bases at V and 9 bases at J, with 13 bases in the middle. The CDR3 sequence is 14 residues long. Here the CDR3 reads CASSQDGNLDTQYF. CDR3 DNA sequence: TGTGCCAGCAGCCAAGATGGGAATCTTGACACGCAGTATTTT.